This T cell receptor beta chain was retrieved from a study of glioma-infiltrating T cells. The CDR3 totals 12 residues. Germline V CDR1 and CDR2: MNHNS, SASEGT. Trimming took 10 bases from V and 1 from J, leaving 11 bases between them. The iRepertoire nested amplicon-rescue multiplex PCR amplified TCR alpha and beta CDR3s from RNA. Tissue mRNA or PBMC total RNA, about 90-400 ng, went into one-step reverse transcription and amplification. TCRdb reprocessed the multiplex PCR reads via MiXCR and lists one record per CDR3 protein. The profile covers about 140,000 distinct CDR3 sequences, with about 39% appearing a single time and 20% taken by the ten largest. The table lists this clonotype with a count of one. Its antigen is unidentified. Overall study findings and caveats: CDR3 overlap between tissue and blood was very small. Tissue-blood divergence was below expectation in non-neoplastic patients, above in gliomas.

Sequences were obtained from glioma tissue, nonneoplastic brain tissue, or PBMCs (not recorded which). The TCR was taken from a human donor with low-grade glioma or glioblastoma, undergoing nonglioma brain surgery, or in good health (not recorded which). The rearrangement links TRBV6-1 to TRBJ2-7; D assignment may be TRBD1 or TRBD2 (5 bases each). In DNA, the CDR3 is TGTGCCATACATGGGGGTTCCTACGAGCAGTACTTC. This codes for CAIHGGSYEQYF.